These 8 T cell receptor beta chains were sequenced from one sample in a study of blood T cell dynamics during melanoma immunotherapy. Time point: week 3, after first cycle of checkpoint inhibitor. The assay was immunoSEQ multiplex PCR, and TCRdb's table has in-frame clones only and misses some. The sample contains more than 8,500 clones, roughly 87% of which appear only once. The sample was blood, taken from a patient treated with checkpoint blockade. The receptors were gathered from a human donor with melanoma.

This clone was seen just once. The chain is built from TRBV7-3 and TRBJ1-1; D remains ambiguous. This CDR3 is 13 amino acids long. Germline V gene lookup returns CDR1 SGHTA and CDR2 FQGTGA. The germline V and J ends were trimmed by 5 bases and 3 bases, with 10 bases remaining between them. The CDR3 DNA is TGTGCCAGCAGCCACGCCGTGGACACTGAAGCTTTCTTT. This sequence encodes CASSHAVDTEAFF.

V and J are TRBV9 and TRBJ2-1; weak D call: TRBD1 (6 bases). CDR3 length: 15 amino acids. The germline V gene encodes CDR1 SGDLS and CDR2 YYNGEE. V was trimmed by 4 bases and J by 5 bases, leaving 16 bases between them. CDR3 protein: CASSFDRRTHNEQFF. The CDR3 DNA reads TGTGCCAGCAGCTTCGACAGGCGAACGCACAATGAGCAGTTCTTC.

The chain links TRBV10-1 to TRBJ1-1; D remains unclear. Germline V CDR1 and CDR2: WNHNN, SYGVQD (reference sequence). The CDR3 loop spans 13 amino acids. V lost 6 bases and J lost 1, with 9 bases in between. The CDR3 DNA reads TGCGCCAGCAGCCGGACGGAGAACACTGAAGCTTTCTTT. This encodes CASSRTENTEAFF.

V usage is TRBV5-8 and J usage is TRBJ2-3; possibly TRBD1 for D (5 bases). CDR1 and CDR2 (germline): SGHTS, YDEGEE. The germline V and J ends were trimmed by 0 bases and 2 bases, with 7 bases remaining between them. This CDR3 spans 14 amino acids. Here the CDR3 reads CASSLEGSTDTQYF. The CDR3 DNA sequence: TGTGCCAGCAGCTTGGAGGGGTCCACAGATACGCAGTATTTT.

V gene TRBV30 combines with J gene TRBJ2-7; 8 positions agree with TRBD2. This CDR3 region has 15 residues. The germline V gene encodes CDR1 GTSNPN and CDR2 SVGIG (reference sequence). Trimming cost V 5 bases and J 1 base; bases outside gene matches: 10. The CDR3 DNA sequence: TGTGCCTGGGGCACGCAGGAGCGGGGGTCCTACGAGCAGTACTTC. Translating gives CAWGTQERGSYEQYF.

The CDR3 loop is CASSSPEGYEQYF. The CDR3 region has the DNA TGCGCCAGCAGCTCGCCTGAAGGGTACGAGCAGTACTTC. The chain employs TRBV5-1 and TRBJ2-7; D gene uncertain. The V end was cut by 3 bases, the J end by 4 bases, with 11 bases between. CDR3 length: 13 residues. Per germline, CDR1 SGHRS and CDR2 YFSETQ.

The gene calls are TRBV19 and TRBJ2-7; TRBD1 matches 7 bases. The CDR3 sequence is 13 residues long. Germline values: CDR1 LNHDA, CDR2 SQIVND (reference sequence). The ends lost 3 bases at V and 6 bases at J; junction bases unmatched: 5. The CDR3 protein is CASSIGDRVEQYF. The CDR3 region has the DNA TGTGCCAGTAGTATCGGAGACAGGGTCGAGCAGTACTTC.

V is TRBV6-5 and J is TRBJ1-5; 7 nucleotides match TRBD1. After removal of 5 bases from V and 6 bases from J, the junction contained 4 bases not matched to a gene. Germline lookup yields CDR1 MNHEY and CDR2 SVGAGI. This CDR3 contains 13 residues. CDR3 coding DNA: TGTGCCAGCAGTCGACAGGGTGGTCAGCCCCAGCATTTT. It codes for CASSRQGGQPQHF.